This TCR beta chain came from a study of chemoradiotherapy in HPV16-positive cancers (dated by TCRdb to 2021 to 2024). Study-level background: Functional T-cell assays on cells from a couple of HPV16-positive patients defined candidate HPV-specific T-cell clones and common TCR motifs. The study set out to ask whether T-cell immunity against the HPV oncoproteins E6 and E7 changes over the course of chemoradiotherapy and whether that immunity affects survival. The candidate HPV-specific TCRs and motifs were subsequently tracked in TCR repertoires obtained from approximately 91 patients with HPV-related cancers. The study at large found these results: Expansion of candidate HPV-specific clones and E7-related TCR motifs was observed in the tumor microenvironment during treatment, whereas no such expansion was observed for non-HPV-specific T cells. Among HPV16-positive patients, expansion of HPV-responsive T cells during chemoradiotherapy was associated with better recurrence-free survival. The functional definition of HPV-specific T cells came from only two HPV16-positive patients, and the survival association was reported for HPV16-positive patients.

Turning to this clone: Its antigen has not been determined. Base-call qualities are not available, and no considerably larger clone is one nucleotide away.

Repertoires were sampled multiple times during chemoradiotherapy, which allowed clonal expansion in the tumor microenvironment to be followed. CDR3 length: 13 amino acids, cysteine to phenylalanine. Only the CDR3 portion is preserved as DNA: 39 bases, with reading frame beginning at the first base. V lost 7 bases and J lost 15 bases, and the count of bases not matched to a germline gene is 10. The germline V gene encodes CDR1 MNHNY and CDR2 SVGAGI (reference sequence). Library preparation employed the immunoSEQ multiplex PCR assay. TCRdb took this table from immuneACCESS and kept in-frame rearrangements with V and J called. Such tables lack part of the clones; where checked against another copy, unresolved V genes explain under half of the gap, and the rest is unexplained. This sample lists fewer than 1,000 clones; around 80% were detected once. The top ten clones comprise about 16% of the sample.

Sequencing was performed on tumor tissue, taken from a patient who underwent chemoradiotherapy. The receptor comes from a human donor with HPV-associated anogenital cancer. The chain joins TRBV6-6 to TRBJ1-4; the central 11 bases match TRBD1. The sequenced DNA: TGTGCCAGCAAGGGACAGGGGGACACTGGGATGTTTTTT. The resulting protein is CASKGQGDTGMFF.